In this sample, the clone carrying this T cell receptor (beta chain) turned up many times. Its antigen remains unidentified. This sample was taken from a study of T cells in Graves' hyperthyroidism and ophthalmopathy. The V and J ends lost 5 bases and 5 bases respectively, with 12 bases between them. The CDR3 runs 13 residues. Germline V gives CDR1 MGHRA, CDR2 YSYEKL. Study-wide findings and caveats: Progression to ophthalmopathy was predicted a median of roughly seven months early. Among thyroid clonotypes expanded above 0.001, most also appeared in blood.

PBMCs came from more than 8.5 ml fresh peripheral blood. From RNA transcripts, TCR beta CDR3 regions were amplified. The TCR CDR3 first-round RT-PCR relied on the HTBI primer set. MiXCR, run by TCRdb on the multiplex PCR reads, gives a single entry per CDR3 protein. Of approximately 300,000 distinct CDR3 sequences in the sample, over 15% were seen once. Sequences were obtained from blood. This chain uses TRBV4-1 with TRBJ2-5, with D possibly TRBD2 on 5 matching bases. The source of this sequence is a woman aged 55-75 years with Graves' ophthalmopathy. Written as DNA, the CDR3 is TGCGCCAGCAGCGGAGGATTTGGCGAGACCCAGTACTTC. Translating gives CASSGGFGETQYF.